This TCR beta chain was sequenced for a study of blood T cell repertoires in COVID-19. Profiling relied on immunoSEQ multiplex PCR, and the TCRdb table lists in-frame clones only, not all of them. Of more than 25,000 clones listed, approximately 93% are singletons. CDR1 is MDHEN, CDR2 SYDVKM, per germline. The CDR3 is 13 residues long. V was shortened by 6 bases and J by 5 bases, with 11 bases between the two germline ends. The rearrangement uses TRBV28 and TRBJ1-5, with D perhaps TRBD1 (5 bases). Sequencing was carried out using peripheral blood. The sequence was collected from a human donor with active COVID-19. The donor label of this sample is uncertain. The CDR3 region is CASRDSSYQPQHF. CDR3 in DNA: TGTGCCAGCAGAGACAGCTCATATCAGCCCCAGCATTTT.